This record looks at one T cell receptor beta chain sequence and its context. What it binds is not known. This record belongs to a study of shared clonotypes between healthy human individuals. Study-level results: Shared across a few donors were roughly 4.7% of the naive CD4 clonotypes. It was the non-shared clonotypes that had lower generation probabilities than clonotypes shared by all four donors.

Naive CD8 cells were CD45RO-negative, positively selected for CCR7, excluding terminally differentiated effector memory CD45RA+ cells. The data were produced by immunoSEQ multiplex PCR, yet TCRdb's version contains in-frame clones alone and is incomplete. The sample holds about 2 million clones; around 96% are singletons and the top ten take around 1.1%. The germline V gene has CDR1 WNHNN and CDR2 SYGVQD (reference sequence). Trimming left V 2 bases short and J 2 bases short, with 9 bases between. This CDR3 has 15 residues. The J gene is TRBJ2-2, the V gene TRBV10-1, with D unclear. The sample taken for sequencing was naive CD8+ T cells sorted from blood. This sequence was found in a man aged 18 to 29 in good health. The CDR3 DNA sequence: TGCGCCAGCAGTGAGCGCTGGCCAAACACCGGGGAGCTGTTTTTT. Translation: CASSERWPNTGELFF.